These 10 T cell receptor beta chains originate from one sample sequenced in a study of cytotoxic CD8 clonotypes in ibrutinib-treated CLL (dated by TCRdb to the early 2020s). Library generation was performed with the immunoSEQ multiplex PCR assay. TCRdb took this table from immuneACCESS and kept in-frame rearrangements with V and J called. Such tables lack part of the clones; where checked against another copy, unresolved V genes explain under half of the gap, and the rest is unexplained. Recorded for this sample are 130,000 or so clones; around 80% of them occurred a single time. The ten largest account for less than 4% of the sample. According to the study, the label for this sample's time point signals: approximately 25 months on ibrutinib. This specimen consisted of PBMCs, obtained after 24 months of ibrutinib treatment. These TCRs come from a human donor with chronic lymphocytic leukemia.

J is TRBJ2-7 and V is TRBV10-3; possible D gene TRBD2, 7 bases. Trimming took off 8 bases at V and 9 bases at J, with 20 bases between the two ends. CDR1 is ENHRY and CDR2 is SYGVKD in the germline V gene. The CDR3 length is 13 residues. CDR3 sequence reads: CAIRGAQANRQYF. In DNA, the CDR3 is TGTGCCATCCGGGGGGCCCAGGCGAATCGGCAGTACTTC.

This rearrangement joins TRBV18 to TRBJ2-1; 12 positions match TRBD2. Germline CDR1 KGHSH, CDR2 LQKENI. Unmatched junction bases numbered 8, after V lost 1 base and J lost 10 bases. This CDR3 region has 16 residues. The CDR3 DNA reads as TGTGCCAGCTCACCACTCCCTAGCGGGGGGGATGTAGAGCAGTTCTTC. Translation: CASSPLPSGGDVEQFF.

The count of this clone is one. The chain links TRBV5-4 to TRBJ2-3; D is ambiguous. CDR3 length: 12 residues. Germline V gene lookup returns CDR1 SGHNT and CDR2 YYREEE (reference sequence). Trimming took 4 bases from V and 3 from J, leaving 6 bases between them. The CDR3 coding sequence is TGTGCCAGCAGCCCCGAGACAGATACGCAGTATTTT. It codes for CASSPETDTQYF.

The chain uses TRBV7-6 and TRBJ1-5; possibly TRBD1 for D (6 bases). The CDR3 consists of 15 residues. Germline CDR1 and CDR2: SGHVS and FNYEAQ. V lost 8 bases and J 3 bases, leaving 17 bases between the germline ends. For the CDR3, the DNA is TGTGCCAGCTCAAAGGAGACAGGCTACAATCAGCCCCAGCATTTT. Residues: CASSKETGYNQPQHF.

This rearrangement joins TRBV5-4 to TRBJ2-3; the match to TRBD1 covers 8 bases. V was clipped by 5 bases and J by 0 bases; unmatched bases: 8. The germline CDR1 and CDR2 sequences are SGHNT and YYREEE (reference sequence). This CDR3 is built from 16 residues. CDR3 coding DNA: TGTGCCAGCAGGGGCGGGACAGGAACTAGCACAGATACGCAGTATTTT. Encoded protein: CASRGGTGTSTDTQYF.

The V gene is TRBV19, the J gene TRBJ1-6; possible D gene TRBD1, 6 bases. V lost 5 bases to trimming and J lost 8 bases, with 13 bases between them. Looked up from germline, CDR1 is LNHDA and CDR2 is SQIVND (reference sequence). This CDR3 has 14 amino acids. CDR3 DNA sequence: TGTGCCAGTAGTCCGCGACAGGTTGATTCACCCCTCCACTTT. Protein: CASSPRQVDSPLHF.

Turning to this clone: At one boundary the junction diverges from the germline segment, which might be a read error. V usage is TRBV5-1 and J usage is TRBJ1-4; 8 bases map to TRBD1. The germline V gene has CDR1 SGHRS and CDR2 YFSETQ. The CDR3 consists of 13 residues. This CDR3 is CASSLGQDEKLFF. The CDR3 DNA reads TGCGCCAGCAGTTTGGGACAGGATGAAAAACTGTTTTTT.

V gene TRBV7-2 combines with J gene TRBJ1-6; tentative D call: TRBD1 (5 bases). CDR3 length: 16 residues. V lost 1 base and J 7 bases, leaving 14 bases between the germline ends. Germline V gives CDR1 SGHTA, CDR2 FQGNSA. CDR3 amino acids: CASSLGPDSANSPLHF. CDR3 sequence (DNA): TGTGCCAGCAGCTTAGGCCCCGACAGTGCCAATTCACCCCTCCACTTT.

V usage is TRBV9 and J usage is TRBJ2-1; D may be TRBD2 (6 bases). This CDR3 has 14 amino acids. Germline V gives CDR1 SGDLS, CDR2 YYNGEE. V was cut by 2 bases and J by 5 bases, with 11 bases left in between. The CDR3 DNA is TGTGCCAGCAGCGTGGGGACTCGAAACAATGAGCAGTTCTTC. This encodes CASSVGTRNNEQFF.

The chain is built from TRBV9 and TRBJ2-3, with TRBD1 matching over 8 bases. Germline trimming cut 3 bases from V and 3 bases from J; bases unmatched to any gene: 6. Per germline, CDR1 SGDLS and CDR2 YYNGEE. The CDR3 covers 15 residues. For the CDR3, the DNA is TGTGCCAGCAGCGGAGGACAGGGTTCAACAGATACGCAGTATTTT. It translates to CASSGGQGSTDTQYF.